A selection of T cell receptor beta chains follows, all from one sample in a study of OX40 agonist ivuxolimab in advanced cancers. Here immunoSEQ multiplex PCR was the method, and the copy in TCRdb shows in-frame clones only, minus some. The sample contains around 76,000 clones, around 87% of which appear only once. The specimen was CD4+ or CD8+ T cells sorted from blood, collected in a trial of the OX40 agonist ivuxolimab. The source is an adult with an advanced solid tumor such as melanoma, head and neck, liver or kidney cancer. Each CDR3 is given with its conserved first and last residue. Each record gives: D gene, V gene, J gene, clone size, CDR3 protein, CDR3 DNA. A D gene is named only where the DNA matches it firmly. The listing skips clone size in some rows; elsewhere it reads once, few, many or a size class.

>TRBD1|TRBV28|TRBJ1-1|once
CASSLWYNTGGAGNTEAFF
TGTGCCAGCAGTTTATGGTACAATACAGGGGGCGCGGGGAACACTGAAGCTTTCTTT
>NA|TRBV30|TRBJ1-3|NA
CAGGAKSGNTIYF
TGTGCCGGAGGGGCGAAGTCTGGAAACACCATATATTTT
>NA|TRBV11-3|TRBJ1-5|NA
CASRRFWDPVNF
TGTGCCAGCAGACGGTTCTGGGATCCGGTGAATTTT
>TRBD2|TRBV11-2|TRBJ2-5|once
CASSSWGLAGGETQYF
TGTGCCAGCAGCTCATGGGGACTAGCGGGAGGAGAGACCCAGTACTTC
>NA|TRBV6-6|TRBJ1-1|NA
CASSNRQRSAEAFF
TGTGCCAGCAGTAACCGACAGCGAAGCGCTGAAGCTTTCTTT
>NA|TRBV2|TRBJ1-4|NA
CASSVRGTNEKLFF
TGTGCCAGCAGTGTGAGAGGGACTAATGAAAAACTGTTTTTT
>NA|TRBV10-3|TRBJ1-2|NA
CAISGGGHYGYTF
TGTGCCATCAGTGGCGGAGGGCATTATGGCTACACCTTC
>NA|TRBV27|TRBJ2-7|NA
CASSREGRGPPYEQYF
TGTGCCAGCAGTCGGGAAGGGCGGGGGCCTCCCTACGAGCAGTACTTC
>NA|TRBV2|TRBJ1-2|NA
CASRSYSGYTF
TGTGCCAGCAGGTCTTACTCTGGCTACACCTTC
>NA|TRBV12-2|TRBJ2-1|NA
CASRLVGLLVDEQFF
TGTGCAAGTCGCTTAGTGGGACTACTGGTCGATGAGCAGTTCTTC
>TRBD1|TRBV29-1|TRBJ1-2|NA
CSVDVSGTGKNGYTF
TGCAGCGTTGATGTTTCCGGGACAGGAAAAAATGGCTACACCTTC
>NA|TRBV5-1|TRBJ1-1|NA
CASSFSGKDTEAFF
TGCGCCAGCAGCTTTTCAGGGAAGGACACTGAAGCTTTCTTT
>NA|TRBV11-3|TRBJ2-2|once
CASSLGGDTGELFF
TGTGCCAGCAGCTTAGGGGGGGACACCGGGGAGCTGTTTTTT
>TRBD1|TRBV6-1|TRBJ2-7|NA
CASSEMGQGITYEQYF
TGTGCCAGCAGTGAAATGGGACAGGGTATAACCTACGAGCAGTACTTC
>TRBD2|TRBV10-2|TRBJ2-7|few
CASSESPWVAGASYEQYF
TGCGCCAGCAGTGAGTCGCCCTGGGTAGCGGGAGCCTCCTACGAGCAGTACTTC
>NA|TRBV4-1|TRBJ2-1|NA
CASSQEELAGNNEQFF
TGCGCCAGCAGCCAAGAGGAACTAGCAGGTAACAATGAGCAGTTCTTC
>TRBD2|TRBV11-3|TRBJ2-1|NA
CASSGGGSYNEQFF
TGTGCCAGCTCGGGCGGGGGCTCCTACAATGAGCAGTTCTTC
>TRBD1|TRBV9|TRBJ1-4|NA
CASSPRTRGTNEKLFF
TGTGCCAGCAGCCCACGTACCAGGGGGACTAATGAAAAACTGTTTTTT
>TRBD1|TRBV5-1|TRBJ1-1|NA
CASSLFRTGNTEAFF
TGCGCCAGCAGCTTGTTTAGGACAGGGAACACTGAAGCTTTCTTT
>NA|TRBV5-6|TRBJ1-1|NA
CASSPRTLNTEAFF
TGTGCCAGCAGCCCGCGGACATTGAACACTGAAGCTTTCTTT
>TRBD2|TRBV7-9|TRBJ2-3|NA
CASSLGLAGGTQYF
TGTGCCAGCAGCCTCGGACTAGCGGGAGGAACGCAGTATTTT
>TRBD2|TRBV5-6|TRBJ2-3|NA
CASSGLAGLYTDTQYF
TGTGCCAGCAGCGGACTAGCGGGATTATACACAGATACGCAGTATTTT